This TCR beta chain was documented in a study of T-cell reconstitution after alpha-beta-depleted transplantation in children. Unique molecular identifiers were incorporated during preparation of the TCRbeta library. TCRdb ran MiXCR on the PCR reads and lists one entry per CDR3 protein. The sample gives around 440,000 distinct CDR3 sequences, roughly a tenth of which show up once; around 2.2% is in the top ten. CDR3 length: 16 amino acids. With 0 bases clipped from V and 4 bases from J, the junction kept 6 bases outside the gene matches. Germline V CDR1 and CDR2: SGHTA, FQGNSA. In its sample, this clonotype was seen many times.

The input for sequencing was PBMCs, taken before TCRalphabeta/CD19-depleted stem cell transplant. This clonotype was sampled from a child between 2 and 9 years old with inherited bone marrow failure, due to receive a stem cell transplant. The chain is built from TRBV7-2 and TRBJ2-1, with 7 bases lining up with TRBD2. The CDR3 protein is CASSLALLADYNEQFF. The CDR3 bases are TGTGCCAGCAGCTTAGCCCTCCTAGCGGATTACAATGAGCAGTTCTTC.